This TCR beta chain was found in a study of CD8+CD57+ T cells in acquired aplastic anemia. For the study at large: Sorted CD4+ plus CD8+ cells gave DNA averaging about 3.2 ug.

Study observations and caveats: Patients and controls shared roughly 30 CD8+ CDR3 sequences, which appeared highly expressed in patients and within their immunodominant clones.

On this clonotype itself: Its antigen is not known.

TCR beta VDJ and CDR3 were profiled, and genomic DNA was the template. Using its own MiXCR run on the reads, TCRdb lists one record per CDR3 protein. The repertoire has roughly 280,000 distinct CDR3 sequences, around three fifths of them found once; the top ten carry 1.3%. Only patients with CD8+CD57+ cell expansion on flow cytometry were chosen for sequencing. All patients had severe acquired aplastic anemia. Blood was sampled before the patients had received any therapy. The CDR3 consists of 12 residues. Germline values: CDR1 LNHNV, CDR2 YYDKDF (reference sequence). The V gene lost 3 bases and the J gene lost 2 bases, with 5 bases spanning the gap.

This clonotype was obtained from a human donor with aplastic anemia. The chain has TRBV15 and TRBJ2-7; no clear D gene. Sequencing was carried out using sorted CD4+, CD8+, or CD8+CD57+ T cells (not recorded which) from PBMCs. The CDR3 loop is CATSSLTYEQYF. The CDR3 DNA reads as TGTGCCACCAGCAGCCTCACCTACGAGCAGTACTTC.